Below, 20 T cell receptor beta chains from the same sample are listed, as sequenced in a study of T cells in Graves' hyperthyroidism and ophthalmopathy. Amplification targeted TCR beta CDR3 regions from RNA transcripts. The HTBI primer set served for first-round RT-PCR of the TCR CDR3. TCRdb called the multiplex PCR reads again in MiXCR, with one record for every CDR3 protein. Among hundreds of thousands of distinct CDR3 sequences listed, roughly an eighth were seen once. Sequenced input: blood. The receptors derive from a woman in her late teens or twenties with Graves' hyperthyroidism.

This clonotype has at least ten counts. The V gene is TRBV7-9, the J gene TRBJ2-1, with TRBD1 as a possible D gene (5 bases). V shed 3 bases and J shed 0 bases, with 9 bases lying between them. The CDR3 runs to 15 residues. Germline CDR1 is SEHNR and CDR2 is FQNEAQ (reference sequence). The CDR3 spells CASSLAGNSYNEQFF. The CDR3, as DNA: TGTGCCAGCAGCTTGGCAGGGAACTCCTACAATGAGCAGTTCTTC.

CDR3 nucleotide sequence: TGTGCCAGTAGTATCGGACAGGGGGCTGACACTGAAGCTTTCTTT. It translates to CASSIGQGADTEAFF. This chain joins TRBV19 and TRBJ1-1; TRBD1 aligns across 11 bases. J gave up 3 bases and V 3 bases, and 3 bases lay outside the gene matches. Germline CDR1 reads LNHDA; CDR2 reads SQIVND (reference sequence). The length of the CDR3 is 15 residues.

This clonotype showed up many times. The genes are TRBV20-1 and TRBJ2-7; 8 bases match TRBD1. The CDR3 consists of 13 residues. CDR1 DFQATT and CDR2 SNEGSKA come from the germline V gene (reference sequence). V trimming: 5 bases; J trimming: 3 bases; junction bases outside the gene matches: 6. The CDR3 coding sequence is TGCAGTGCTCCCGGGACAGGAGACTACGAGCAGTACTTC. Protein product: CSAPGTGDYEQYF.

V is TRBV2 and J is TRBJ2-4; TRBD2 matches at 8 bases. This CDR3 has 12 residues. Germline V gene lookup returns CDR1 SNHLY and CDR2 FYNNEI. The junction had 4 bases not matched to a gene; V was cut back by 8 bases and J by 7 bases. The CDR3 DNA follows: TGTGCCAGCGGGACGGGGGGGAACATTCAGTACTTC. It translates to CASGTGGNIQYF.

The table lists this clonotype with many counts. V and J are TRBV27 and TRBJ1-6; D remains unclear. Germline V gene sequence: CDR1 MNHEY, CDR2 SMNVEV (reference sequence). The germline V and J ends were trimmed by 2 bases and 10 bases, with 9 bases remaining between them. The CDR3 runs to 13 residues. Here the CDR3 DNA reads TGTGCCAGCAGTTTAGCGCAATCCTCACCCCTCCACTTT. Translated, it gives CASSLAQSSPLHF.

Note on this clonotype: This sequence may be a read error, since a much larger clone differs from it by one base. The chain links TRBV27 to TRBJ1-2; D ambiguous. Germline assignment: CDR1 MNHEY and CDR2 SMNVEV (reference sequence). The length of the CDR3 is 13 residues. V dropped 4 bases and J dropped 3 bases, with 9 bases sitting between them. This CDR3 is CASSSSPDYGYTF. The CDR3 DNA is TGTGCCAGCAGTTCCTCCCCCGACTATGGCTACACCTTC.

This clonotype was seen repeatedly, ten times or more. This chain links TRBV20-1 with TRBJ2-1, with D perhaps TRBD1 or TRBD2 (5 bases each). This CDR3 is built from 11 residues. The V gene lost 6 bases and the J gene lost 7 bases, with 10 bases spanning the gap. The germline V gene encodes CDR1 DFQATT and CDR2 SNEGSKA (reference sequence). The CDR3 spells CSALEGNEQFF. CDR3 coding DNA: TGCAGTGCCCTAGAGGGGAATGAGCAGTTCTTC.

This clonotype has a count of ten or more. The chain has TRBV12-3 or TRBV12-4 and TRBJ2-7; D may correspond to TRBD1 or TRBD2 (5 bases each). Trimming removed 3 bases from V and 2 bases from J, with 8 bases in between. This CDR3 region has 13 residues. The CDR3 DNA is TGTGCCAGCAGTTTGGGGGACGCCTACGAGCAGTACTTC. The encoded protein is CASSLGDAYEQYF.

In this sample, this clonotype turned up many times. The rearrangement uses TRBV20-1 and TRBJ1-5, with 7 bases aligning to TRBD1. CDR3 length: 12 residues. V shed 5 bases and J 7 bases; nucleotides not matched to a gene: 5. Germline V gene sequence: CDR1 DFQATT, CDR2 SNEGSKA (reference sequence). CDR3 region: CSAPAGGQPQHF. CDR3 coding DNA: TGCAGTGCTCCGGCAGGGGGACAGCCCCAGCATTTT.

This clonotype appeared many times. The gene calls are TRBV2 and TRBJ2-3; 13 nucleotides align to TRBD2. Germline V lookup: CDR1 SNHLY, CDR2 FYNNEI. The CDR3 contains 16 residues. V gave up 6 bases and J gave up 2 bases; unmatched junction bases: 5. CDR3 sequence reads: CASRPTSGGITDTQYF. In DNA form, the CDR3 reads TGTGCCAGCAGGCCGACTAGCGGGGGGATCACAGATACGCAGTATTTT.

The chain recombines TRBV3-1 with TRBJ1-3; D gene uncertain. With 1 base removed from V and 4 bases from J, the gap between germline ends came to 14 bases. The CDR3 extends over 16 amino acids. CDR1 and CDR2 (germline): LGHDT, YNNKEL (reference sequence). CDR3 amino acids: CASSQGAGGSGNTIYF. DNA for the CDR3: TGTGCCAGCAGCCAAGGCGCAGGTGGGTCCGGAAACACCATATATTTT.

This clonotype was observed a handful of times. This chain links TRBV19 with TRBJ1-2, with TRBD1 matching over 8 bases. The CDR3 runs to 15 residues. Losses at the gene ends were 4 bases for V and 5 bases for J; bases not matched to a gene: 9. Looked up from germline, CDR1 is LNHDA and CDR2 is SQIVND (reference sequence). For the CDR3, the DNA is TGTGCCAGTAGTACCTACCGGACAGGGCGGTATGGCTACACCTTC. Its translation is CASSTYRTGRYGYTF.

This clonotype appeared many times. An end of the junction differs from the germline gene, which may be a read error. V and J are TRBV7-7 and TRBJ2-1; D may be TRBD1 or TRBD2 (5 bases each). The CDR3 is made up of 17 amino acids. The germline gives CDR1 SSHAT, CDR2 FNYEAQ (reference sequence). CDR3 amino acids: CASSLAPGPENLNEQFF. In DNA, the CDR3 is TGTGCTAGCAGCTTAGCCCCGGGACCCGAAAACCTCAATGAGCAGTTCTTC.

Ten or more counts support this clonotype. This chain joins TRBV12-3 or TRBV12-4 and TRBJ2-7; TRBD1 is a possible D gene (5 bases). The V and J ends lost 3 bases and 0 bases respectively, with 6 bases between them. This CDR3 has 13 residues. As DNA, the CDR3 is TGTGCCAGCAGTTTTGGGGCCTCCTACGAGCAGTACTTC. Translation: CASSFGASYEQYF.

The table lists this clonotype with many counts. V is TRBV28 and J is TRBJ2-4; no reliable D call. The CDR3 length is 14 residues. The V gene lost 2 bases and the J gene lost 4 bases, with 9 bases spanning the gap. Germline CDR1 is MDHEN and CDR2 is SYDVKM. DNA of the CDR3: TGTGCCAGCAGTTTAATGGGCAGTAAAAACATTCAGTACTTC. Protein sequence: CASSLMGSKNIQYF.

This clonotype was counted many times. CDR3 amino acids: CASSGDTSHEKLFF. The CDR3 bases are TGTGCCAGCAGTGGGGACACCTCGCATGAAAAACTGTTTTTT. The V and J genes are TRBV2 and TRBJ1-4; D possibly corresponds to TRBD1 (6 bases). The germline V and J ends were trimmed by 4 bases and 6 bases, with 12 bases remaining between them. The CDR3 runs to 14 residues. Looked up from germline, CDR1 is SNHLY and CDR2 is FYNNEI.

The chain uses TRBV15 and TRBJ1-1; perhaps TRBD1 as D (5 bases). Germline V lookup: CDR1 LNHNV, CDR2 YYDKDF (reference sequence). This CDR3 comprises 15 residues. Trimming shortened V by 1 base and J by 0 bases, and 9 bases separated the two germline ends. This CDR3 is CATSRVRRVNTEAFF. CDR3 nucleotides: TGTGCCACCAGCAGAGTCCGCAGGGTGAACACTGAAGCTTTCTTT.

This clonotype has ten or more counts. CDR3 DNA sequence: TGTGCCAGCGGACTGAGACCCGGGCCATCCCCCCGTGAGCAGTTCTTC. Amino acids: CASGLRPGPSPREQFF. The chain joins TRBV27 to TRBJ2-1, with a tentative D call TRBD2 (5 bases). Trimming pared 8 bases from V and 9 bases from J, leaving 26 bases between. This CDR3 spans 16 amino acids. Germline V gene lookup returns CDR1 MNHEY and CDR2 SMNVEV (reference sequence).

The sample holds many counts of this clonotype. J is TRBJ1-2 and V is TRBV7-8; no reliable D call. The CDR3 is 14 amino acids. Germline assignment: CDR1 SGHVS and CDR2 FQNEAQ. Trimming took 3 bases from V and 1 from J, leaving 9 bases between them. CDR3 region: CASSFQEINYGYTF. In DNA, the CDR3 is TGTGCCAGCAGCTTCCAGGAGATTAACTATGGCTACACCTTC.

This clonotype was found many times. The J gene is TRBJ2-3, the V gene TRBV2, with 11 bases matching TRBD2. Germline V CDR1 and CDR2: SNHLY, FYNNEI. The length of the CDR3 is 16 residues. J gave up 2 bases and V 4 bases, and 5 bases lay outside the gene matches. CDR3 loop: CASSGRLAGFTDTQYF. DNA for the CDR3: TGTGCCAGCAGTGGCAGACTAGCGGGGTTCACAGATACGCAGTATTTT.